The present T cell receptor beta chain was sequenced within a study of vaccination and CD4 T cells after COVID-19. General study points: Spike mono-reactive clones accounted for 304 of the 307 vaccine-specific clones found in convalescent patients.

Documented treatment: roughly 10-day PBMC culture with coronavirus spike peptide pools or control peptides (ViraFEST assay). The Oncomine TCR Beta short-read assay generated sequence data from the DNA of cultured CD4+ T cells. Cultured CD4+ T cells yielded the extracted genomic DNA. TCRdb re-called the PCR reads through MiXCR, storing one row per CDR3 protein. The sample has under 15,000 distinct CDR3 sequences; about 67% are singletons. The length of the CDR3 is 16 residues. Germline V CDR1 and CDR2: MNHEY, SVGAGI. The V gene lost 0 bases and the J gene lost 4 bases, with 13 bases spanning the gap. Notes on this clonotype: Its antigen is as yet unknown.

V and J are TRBV6-5 and TRBJ1-3; no reliable D call. This clonotype originated in a human donor who had recovered from COVID-19. The sequenced sample consisted of CD4+ T cells from blood, cultured in vitro. CDR3 residues: CASSYSLDGAGNTIYF. The CDR3 DNA reads TGTGCCAGCAGTTACTCGCTAGATGGTGCAGGAAACACCATATATTTT.